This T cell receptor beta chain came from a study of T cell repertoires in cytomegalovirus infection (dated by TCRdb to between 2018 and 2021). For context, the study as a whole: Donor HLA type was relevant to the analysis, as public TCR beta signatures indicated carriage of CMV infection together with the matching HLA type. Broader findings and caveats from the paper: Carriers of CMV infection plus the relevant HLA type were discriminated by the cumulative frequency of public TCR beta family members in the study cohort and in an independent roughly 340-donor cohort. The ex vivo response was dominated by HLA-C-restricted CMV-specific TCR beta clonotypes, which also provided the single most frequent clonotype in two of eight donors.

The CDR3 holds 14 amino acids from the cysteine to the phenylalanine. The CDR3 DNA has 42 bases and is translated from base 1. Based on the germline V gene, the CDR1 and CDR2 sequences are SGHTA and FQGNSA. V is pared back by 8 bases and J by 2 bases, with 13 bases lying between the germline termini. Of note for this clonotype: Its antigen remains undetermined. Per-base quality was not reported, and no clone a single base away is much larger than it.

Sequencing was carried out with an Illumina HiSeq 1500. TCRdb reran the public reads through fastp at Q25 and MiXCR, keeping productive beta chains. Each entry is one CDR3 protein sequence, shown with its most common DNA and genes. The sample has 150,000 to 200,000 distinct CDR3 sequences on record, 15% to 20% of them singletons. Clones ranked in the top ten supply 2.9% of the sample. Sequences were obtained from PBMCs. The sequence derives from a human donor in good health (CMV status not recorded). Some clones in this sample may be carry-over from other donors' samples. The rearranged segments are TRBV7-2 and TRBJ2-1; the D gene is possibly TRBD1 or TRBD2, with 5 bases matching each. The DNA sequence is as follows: TGTGCCAGCTTCAGGGACGCCGCCTACAATGAGCAGTTCTTC. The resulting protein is CASFRDAAYNEQFF.